This entry lists 5 T cell receptor beta chains sequenced from one sample in a study of T-cell reconstitution after alpha-beta-depleted transplantation in children listed by TCRdb under 2016. Library prep was done by PCR. The reads were generated on an Illumina HiSeq 2500. Molecular barcoding was employed in the preparation of TCR libraries, with unique molecular identifiers being used to normalize TCRbeta repertoire quantification. The public sequencing data were trimmed at Q25 with fastp and processed into clonotypes with MiXCR by TCRdb, which kept only in-frame beta chains. Under each unique CDR3 protein, matching rows form one entry showing the most common genes and DNA. The sample profile shows roughly 160,000 distinct CDR3 sequences; approximately 12% of them were found once. Of the sample, about 13% is held by the ten largest clones. This specimen's treatment or condition label, per the study, means: allogeneic hematopoietic cell transplantation with graft depleted of TCRalphabeta T cells and CD19 B cells.

The material sequenced was PBMCs, taken before TCRalphabeta/CD19-depleted stem cell transplant. Receptor source: a boy aged 2 to 9 with acute myeloid leukemia, due to receive a stem cell transplant.

This clonotype showed up many times. The chain recombines TRBV5-1 with TRBJ1-2; D remains unclear. CDR1 SGHRS and CDR2 YFSETQ come from the germline V gene. The CDR3 loop spans 15 amino acids. With 7 bases removed from V and 4 bases from J, the gap between germline ends came to 20 bases. The CDR3 sequence: CASLPGTDPSYGYTF. CDR3 sequence (DNA): TGCGCCAGCCTTCCGGGAACAGACCCCTCCTATGGCTACACCTTC.

This clonotype was seen ten or more times. The chain has TRBV6-5 and TRBJ1-1; 8 nucleotides agree with TRBD1. The CDR3 has 12 residues. Germline-derived CDR1 and CDR2 are MNHEY and SVGAGI. Trimming removed 7 bases from V and 12 bases from J; junction bases left unmatched: 10. CDR3 sequence (DNA): TGTGCCAGCACACACGGACAGGGAGCAACTTTCTTT. Protein sequence: CASTHGQGATFF.

In this sample, this clonotype turned up many times. This chain joins TRBV5-1 and TRBJ2-1; no clear D gene. The germline CDR1 and CDR2 sequences are SGHRS and YFSETQ. The CDR3 runs to 15 residues. Deletions cut 4 bases from V and 9 bases from J, with 20 bases between. The CDR3 loop is CASSDPVGSGSEQFF. Here the CDR3 DNA reads TGCGCCAGCAGCGACCCTGTGGGATCAGGTAGTGAGCAGTTCTTC.

V gene TRBV2 combines with J gene TRBJ2-1; D is undetermined. The CDR3 runs 15 residues. CDR1 is SNHLY, CDR2 FYNNEI, per germline. Trimming removed 5 bases at V and 3 bases at J, with 14 bases between. This CDR3 reads CASSLNSRLYNEQFF. DNA of the CDR3: TGTGCCAGCAGTTTGAATAGCCGCCTCTACAATGAGCAGTTCTTC.

This clonotype was recorded many times. This sequence joins TRBV15 and TRBJ2-7; D gene uncertain. The V end was cut by 1 base, the J end by 3 bases, with 10 bases between. This CDR3 is 14 amino acids long. In germline, CDR1 is LNHNV, CDR2 YYDKDF (reference sequence). The DNA of the CDR3 is TGTGCCACCAGCAGAGGAGCGACCGGCTACGAGCAGTACTTC. Amino acid sequence: CATSRGATGYEQYF.